Presented here are 28 T cell receptor beta chains from one specimen sequenced in a study of Graves' ophthalmopathy and Graves' hyperthyroidism. For repertoire sequencing, the TCR beta CDR3 regions were amplified from RNA transcripts. Scientists carried out first-round RT-PCR using HTBI primers and then a second-round multiplex PCR. TCRdb analysed the multiplex PCR reads with MiXCR anew, one entry per CDR3 protein. Here the sample spans 500,000 to 700,000 distinct CDR3 sequences, roughly 40% being singletons. The sample comprised peripheral blood or thyroid tissue (not recorded which). The receptors derive from an adult man with Graves' hyperthyroidism.

For this clonotype: Possible read error: a much larger clone is one base away. This sequence joins TRBV12-3 or TRBV12-4 and TRBJ2-7; 9 nucleotides agree with TRBD1. The CDR3 extends over 14 amino acids. Here the CDR3 reads CASSFQDRGGEQHF. DNA of the CDR3: TGTGCCAGCAGTTTTCAGGACAGGGGAGGAGAGCAGCACTTC.

The sample holds a few counts of this clonotype. Mismatch with germline at one junction end may stem from a read error. This chain joins TRBV5-1 and TRBJ2-2; D gene ambiguous. There are 10 residues in the CDR3. Germline assignment: CDR1 SGHRS and CDR2 YFSETQ. The CDR3 DNA is TGTGCCAGCAGCTTCGGGGAGCTGTTTTTT. This sequence encodes CASSFGELFF.

This clonotype was recorded once. V is TRBV10-3 and J is TRBJ1-1; perhaps TRBD1 as D (5 bases). This CDR3 region has 14 residues. CDR1 is ENHRY, CDR2 SYGVKD, per germline. Trimming took off 6 bases at V and 1 base at J, with 12 bases between the two ends. The CDR3 region is CAIRPRDSNTEAFF. The CDR3 DNA sequence: TGTGCCATCAGGCCCAGGGACTCGAACACTGAAGCTTTCTTT.

The rearrangement joins TRBV7-9 to TRBJ2-6; no clear D gene. This CDR3 is built from 18 residues. Per the germline V gene, CDR1 is SEHNR and CDR2 is FQNEAQ (reference sequence). V lost 5 bases and J 1 base, leaving 18 bases between the germline ends. CDR3 DNA sequence: TGTGCCAGCAGCGCGACCAGGTTGTCTAGTTCTGGGGCCAACGTCCTGACTTTC. This encodes CASSATRLSSSGANVLTF.

V gene TRBV29-1 combines with J gene TRBJ2-7; D might be TRBD2 (6 bases). Trimming took off 3 bases at V and 2 bases at J, with 8 bases between the two ends. CDR3 length: 12 residues. Germline V gene data show CDR1 as SQVTM and CDR2 as ANQGSEA. Here the CDR3 DNA reads TGCAGCGTTGAGGAGGGGACCTACGAGCAGTACTTC. It is translated as CSVEEGTYEQYF.

This clonotype appeared many times. The genes are TRBV6-5 and TRBJ1-6; 10 positions match TRBD1. CDR3 size: 14 residues. Germline CDR1 MNHEY, CDR2 SVGAGI. V lost 6 bases, J lost 9 bases, and 5 bases stayed unmatched. CDR3 sequence reads: CASRGQGMISPLHF. The CDR3 bases are TGTGCCAGCAGGGGACAGGGGATGATTTCACCCCTCCACTTT.

In regard to this clonotype: Just one base apart from a much larger clone, this may be a read error. V gene TRBV7-9 combines with J gene TRBJ2-5; D remains unclear. Germline CDR1 reads SEHNR; CDR2 reads FQNEAQ (reference sequence). The CDR3 has 13 amino acids. CDR3 nucleotide sequence: TGTGCCAGCAGCTTGGACCTCCAAGAGACCCGGTACTTC. Its translation is CASSLDLQETRYF.

The table lists this clonotype with many counts. This chain connects TRBV10-3 to TRBJ1-4; D call uncertain. There are 13 residues in the CDR3. CDR1 and CDR2 from the germline V gene are ENHRY and SYGVKD. Trimming took 4 bases from V and 5 from J, leaving 8 bases between them. The DNA for the CDR3 is TGTGCCATCAGTGGCGACAAGAATGAAAAACTGTTTTTT. This sequence encodes CAISGDKNEKLFF.

The CDR3 here is CASSPPGGDYTGELFF. DNA for the CDR3: TGTGCCAGCAGCCCACCGGGGGGCGACTACACCGGGGAGCTGTTTTTT. The rearrangement uses TRBV5-6 and TRBJ2-2; perhaps TRBD2 as D (7 bases). The CDR3 has 16 amino acids. Germline V gene lookup returns CDR1 SGHDT and CDR2 YYEEEE. V lost 4 bases and J lost 3, with 16 bases in between.

The genes are TRBV7-9 and TRBJ2-7; D is possibly TRBD1 (6 bases). The CDR3 covers 13 residues. The germline V gene encodes CDR1 SEHNR and CDR2 FQNEAQ (reference sequence). V was cut by 5 bases and J by 2 bases, with 10 bases left in between. The CDR3 coding sequence is TGTGCCAGCAGCACAGGGTTTCCCTACGAGCAGTACTTC. Translated: CASSTGFPYEQYF.

As concerns this clonotype: A much larger clone differs from this one at a single base, so this may be a read error. V usage is TRBV14 and J usage is TRBJ2-5; TRBD2 matches at 14 bases. This CDR3 comprises 15 residues. Germline V CDR1 and CDR2: SGHDN, FVKESK. J gave up 4 bases and V 5 bases, and 3 bases lay outside the gene matches. CDR3 residues: CASSGTSGRGETQYF. Here the CDR3 DNA reads TGTGCCAGCAGCGGGACTAGCGGGAGAGGAGAGACCCAGTACTTC.

This chain joins TRBV2 and TRBJ2-5, with D perhaps matching TRBD2 (6 bases). The V end lost 6 bases, the J end lost 11 bases, and 25 bases lay between the germline ends. The CDR3 has 15 residues. Germline values: CDR1 SNHLY, CDR2 FYNNEI. As DNA, the CDR3 is TGTGCCAGCAGGGCCCGGACCAGCGGGTCCCGGGAGCAGTACTTC. Protein product: CASRARTSGSREQYF.

The chain carries TRBV9 and TRBJ1-6; D might be TRBD1 (5 bases). Germline V lookup: CDR1 SGDLS, CDR2 YYNGEE. The CDR3 spans 18 residues. V lost 3 bases and J lost 0, with 16 bases in between. CDR3 loop: CASSGTTFGSSYNSPLHF. DNA for the CDR3: TGTGCCAGCAGCGGGACAACATTCGGGAGCTCCTATAATTCACCCCTCCACTTT.

The table lists this clonotype with many counts. The J gene is TRBJ1-2, the V gene TRBV11-2; TRBD1 aligns across 7 bases. V dropped 3 bases and J dropped 8; count of bases not matched to a gene: 6. This CDR3 spans 13 amino acids. CDR1 and CDR2 from the germline V gene are SGHAT and FQNNGV. The CDR3 is CASSFDRAEGYTF. The DNA for the CDR3 is TGTGCCAGCAGCTTCGACAGGGCCGAGGGCTACACCTTC.

This clonotype showed up just a few times. The chain is built from TRBV5-5 and TRBJ1-1; D might be TRBD1 (5 bases). This CDR3 is 16 amino acids long. The V gene's germline CDR1 is SGHKS and CDR2 YYEKEE (reference sequence). Trimming took 3 bases from V and 8 from J, leaving 23 bases between them. CDR3 residues: CASSSQGVGWGREAFF. The CDR3 region has the DNA TGTGCCAGCAGCTCCCAAGGCGTAGGTTGGGGACGGGAAGCTTTCTTT.

In DNA form, the CDR3 reads TGTGCCAGCAGCGTAGGGGAGACAGAGAACACCGGGGAGCTGTTTTTT. Translated: CASSVGETENTGELFF. The chain recombines TRBV7-2 with TRBJ2-2; possibly TRBD1 or TRBD2 for D (5 bases each). Germline lookup yields CDR1 SGHTA and CDR2 FQGNSA. The V gene lost 5 bases and the J gene lost 1 base, with 14 bases spanning the gap. This CDR3 is 16 amino acids long.

The V and J genes are TRBV2 and TRBJ1-6; D is possibly TRBD1 (5 bases). Germline assignment: CDR1 SNHLY and CDR2 FYNNEI. The CDR3 runs 17 residues. V was shortened by 5 bases and J by 3 bases, with 17 bases between the two germline ends. The CDR3 nucleotides are TGTGCCAGCAGTTTTAAGTCAGGGACTATCTATAATTCACCCCTCCACTTT. Its protein is CASSFKSGTIYNSPLHF.

This clonotype was counted a few times. The chain carries TRBV7-8 and TRBJ1-1; 7 nucleotides line up with TRBD1. CDR1 is SGHVS and CDR2 is FQNEAQ in the germline V gene. The length of the CDR3 is 14 residues. V lost 6 bases and J lost 1; bases outside the gene matches: 5. For the CDR3, the DNA is TGTGCCAGCAGACGTAGACAGGGGAACACTGAAGCTTTCTTT. This translates into CASRRRQGNTEAFF.

The sample holds many counts of this clonotype. This chain joins TRBV4-1 and TRBJ1-4; the D is unclear. The CDR3 loop spans 14 amino acids. V lost 4 bases, J lost 3 bases, and 9 bases lay in between. CDR1 MGHRA and CDR2 YSYEKL come from the germline V gene. DNA for the CDR3: TGCGCCAGCAGCCCCGGCAGGCCTAATGAAAAACTGTTTTTT. It codes for CASSPGRPNEKLFF.

Details on this clonotype: The junction and the germline gene differ at one end; a read error may be behind it. The chain links TRBV12-5 to TRBJ1-4; D gene ambiguous. Germline V gene data show CDR1 as LGHNT and CDR2 as FRNRAP. This CDR3 has 15 amino acids. The DNA of the CDR3 is TGTGCTAGTGGTTTGGTACCCGAATGGGGTGAAAAACTGCTTTTT. This encodes CASGLVPEWGEKLLF. Full variable domain (rest looked up from reference TRBV12-5 and TRBJ1-4): DARVTQTPRHKVTEMGQEVTMRCQPILGHNTVFWYRQTMMQGLELLAYFRNRAPLDDSGMPKDRFSAEMPDATLATLKIQPSEPRDSAVYFCASGLVPEWGEKLLFGSGTQLSVL.

Concerning this clonotype itself: An end of the junction does not agree with germline; a read error may underlie this. V is TRBV18 and J is TRBJ2-5, with unresolved D. Germline V gives CDR1 KGHSH, CDR2 LQKENI. The CDR3 has 14 amino acids. The chain's CDR3 is CATSPRQNQETQYF. The CDR3 bases are TGTGCCACCTCACCAAGGCAGAACCAAGAGACCCAGTACTTC.

On this clonotype: A much larger clone is a single base away; this may be a read error. The rearrangement joins TRBV5-1 to TRBJ2-2; 7 bases agree with TRBD2. Germline V gives CDR1 SGHRS, CDR2 YFSETQ. The CDR3 length is 17 residues. The CDR3 protein is CANSLALTSANTGELFF. Written as DNA, the CDR3 is TGCGCCAACAGCTTGGCCCTAACTAGCGCTAACACCGGGGAGCTGTTTTTT.

In this sample, this clonotype turned up many times. The rearrangement links TRBV11-2 to TRBJ2-7; 9 bases align to TRBD2. V gave up 2 bases and J gave up 6 bases; unmatched junction bases: 8. CDR3 size: 15 residues. Germline CDR1 is SGHAT and CDR2 is FQNNGV. CDR3 loop: CASSLTWTSVAEQYF. The DNA of the CDR3 is TGTGCCAGCAGCTTAACTTGGACTAGCGTCGCCGAGCAGTACTTC.

This clonotype was observed many times. The rearrangement links TRBV19 to TRBJ2-1, with TRBD2 identical over 8 bases. CDR1 and CDR2 from the germline V gene are LNHDA and SQIVND (reference sequence). The CDR3 has 16 residues. V lost 5 bases and J lost 1; bases outside the gene matches: 7. CDR3 region: CASSPRTSRSYNEQFF. The CDR3 nucleotides read TGTGCCAGTAGTCCCCGGACTAGCAGATCCTACAATGAGCAGTTCTTC.

This clonotype was seen only a few times. The chain has TRBV6-5 and TRBJ2-7; 10 bases align to TRBD2. From germline, CDR1 is MNHEY and CDR2 SVGAGI. Losses at the gene ends were 6 bases for V and 3 bases for J; bases not matched to a gene: 5. The CDR3 has 14 amino acids. The CDR3 DNA is TGTGCCAGCAGCCAGCGGGGGGGCGGCTACGAGCAGTACTTC. Its translation is CASSQRGGGYEQYF.

This chain uses TRBV7-2 with TRBJ1-5; unclear D gene. The CDR3 is made up of 16 amino acids. In germline, CDR1 is SGHTA, CDR2 FQGNSA. V was pared by 1 base and J by 3 bases, with 13 bases between. CDR3 sequence reads: CASSLEVRGYNQPQHF. In DNA, the CDR3 is TGTGCCAGCAGCTTAGAAGTTCGAGGGTACAATCAGCCCCAGCATTTT.

CDR3 loop: CASSHRGKAFF. The CDR3 nucleotides read TGTGCCAGCAGCCACCGGGGCAAAGCTTTCTTT. V usage is TRBV7-9 and J usage is TRBJ1-1; TRBD1 might be the D (5 bases). CDR1 and CDR2 (germline): SEHNR, FQNEAQ (reference sequence). The CDR3 covers 11 residues. The V end lost 5 bases, the J end lost 9 bases, and 10 bases lay between the germline ends. Full variable domain (outside the CDR3, taken from reference TRBV7-9 and TRBJ1-1): DTGVSQNPRHKITKRGQNVTFRCDPISEHNRLYWYRQTLGQGPEFLTYFQNEAQLEKSRLLSDRFSAERPKGSFSTLEIQRTEQGDSAMYLCASSHRGKAFFGQGTRLTVV.

This rearrangement joins TRBV10-3 to TRBJ1-5; perhaps TRBD1 as D (6 bases). This CDR3 spans 14 amino acids. Germline assignment: CDR1 ENHRY and CDR2 SYGVKD. Trimming pared 6 bases from V and 11 bases from J, leaving 20 bases between. In DNA, the CDR3 is TGTGCCATCAGCAGCGGCTCGAGGGGGGAGACCCAGCATTTT. This gives the protein CAISSGSRGETQHF.